The clone carrying this TCR beta chain has a count of ten or more. Its matching antigen is unknown. The unsorted libraries were made from 2 million PBMCs kept at -80 C. This entry comes from a study of neurological immune-mediated disorders. Whole-study findings and limits: HTLV-1-associated myelopathy displayed the greatest TCR clonal expansion, and multiple sclerosis exhibited the smallest, lower than that of healthy controls.

It was by 5'RACE with 10-nucleotide random UMIs that the cDNA was made. TCRdb independently ran MiXCR on the 5' RACE reads; one entry per CDR3 protein. The sample shows more than 70,000 distinct CDR3 sequences, roughly 18% of them seen only once. CDR1 is SQVTM and CDR2 is ANQGSEA in the germline V gene. V lost 1 base and J lost 0, with 9 bases in between. The length of the CDR3 is 14 residues. The sequence was obtained from a woman aged 40 to 50 in good health. Sequencing was carried out using PBMCs. The V and J genes are TRBV29-1 and TRBJ1-1; D remains ambiguous. This CDR3 is CSVEGPGMNTEAFF. CDR3 nucleotide sequence: TGCAGCGTTGAAGGCCCGGGGATGAACACTGAAGCTTTCTTT.